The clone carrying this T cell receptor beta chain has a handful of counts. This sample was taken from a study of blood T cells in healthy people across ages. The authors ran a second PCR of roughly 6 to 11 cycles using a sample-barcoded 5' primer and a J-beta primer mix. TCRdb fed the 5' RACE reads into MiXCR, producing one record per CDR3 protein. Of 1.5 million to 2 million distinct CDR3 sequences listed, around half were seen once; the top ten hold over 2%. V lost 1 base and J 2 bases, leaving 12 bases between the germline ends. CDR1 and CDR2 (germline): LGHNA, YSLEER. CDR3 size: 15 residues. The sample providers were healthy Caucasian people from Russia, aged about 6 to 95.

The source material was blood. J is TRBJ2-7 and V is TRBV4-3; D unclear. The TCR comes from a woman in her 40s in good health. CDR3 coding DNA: TGCGCCAGCAGCCAAGGCATAGGAGCTACCTACGAGCAGTACTTC. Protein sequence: CASSQGIGATYEQYF.